These 2 T cell receptor beta chains share one sample of origin, sequenced in a study of blood T cell repertoires in COVID-19. Assay: immunoSEQ multiplex PCR; the TCRdb copy retains only in-frame clones and omits some. The table has 55,000 to 80,000 clones, approximately 90% seen once. The sequenced material came from peripheral blood. The source is a human donor in a cohort sampled during active COVID-19.

The rearrangement links TRBV6-2 or TRBV6-3 to TRBJ1-5; 7 bases are a match to TRBD1. V dropped 2 bases and J dropped 1; count of bases not matched to a gene: 14. Germline loops: CDR1 MNHEY, CDR2 SVGEGT. The CDR3 is made up of 19 amino acids. In nucleotides, the CDR3 is TGTGCCAGCAGTTACATCCGTGGCGAGGGGGCGTCGAGCAATCAGCCCCAGCATTTT. This gives the protein CASSYIRGEGASSNQPQHF.

The chain joins TRBV18 to TRBJ1-1, with a tentative D call TRBD1 (6 bases). Germline-derived CDR1 and CDR2 are KGHSH and LQKENI. V was clipped by 3 bases and J by 6 bases, with 17 bases between them. There are 15 residues in the CDR3. The CDR3 loop is CASSPGTSQGAEAFF. CDR3 DNA sequence: TGTGCCAGCTCACCGGGGACATCCCAGGGCGCTGAAGCTTTCTTT.